The clone carrying this T cell receptor (beta chain) has just a few counts. This CDR3 has 16 residues. CDR1 and CDR2 from the germline V gene are KGHSH and LQKENI. Trimming shortened V by 3 bases and J by 4 bases, and 16 bases separated the two germline ends. TCRdb called the 5' RACE reads again in MiXCR, with one record for every CDR3 protein. Among 50,000 to 60,000 distinct CDR3 sequences, 5% to 7.5% were seen once, and the ten largest hold approximately 5.5%. This sample is part of a study of early T cells in non-severe SARS-CoV-2 infection. Study-wide background: Sequencing targeted bulk RNA from unsorted whole blood, leaving chains unpaired.

This TCR derives from an adult who was a healthcare worker with PCR-confirmed SARS-CoV-2 infection or an uninfected control (not recorded which). The source material was whole blood, sampled at baseline. This chain joins TRBV18 and TRBJ2-1, with D perhaps given as TRBD1 or TRBD2 (6 bases each). CDR3 sequence reads: CASSPASGAVYNEQFF. CDR3 bases: TGTGCCAGCTCACCTGCATCGGGGGCGGTTTACAATGAGCAGTTCTTC.